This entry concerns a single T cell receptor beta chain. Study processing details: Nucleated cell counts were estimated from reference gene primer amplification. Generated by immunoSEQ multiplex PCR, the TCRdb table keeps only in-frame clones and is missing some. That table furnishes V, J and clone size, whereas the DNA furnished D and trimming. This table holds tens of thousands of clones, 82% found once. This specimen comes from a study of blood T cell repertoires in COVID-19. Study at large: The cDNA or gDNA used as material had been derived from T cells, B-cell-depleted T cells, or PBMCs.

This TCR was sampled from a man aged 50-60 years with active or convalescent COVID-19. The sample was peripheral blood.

The CDR3 bases are TGTGCCAGCAGACATTACCTCGACAGCCAAGAGACCCAGTACTTC. The encoded protein is CASRHYLDSQETQYF. The V call is TRBV5-4, the J call TRBJ2-5; possibly TRBD1 for D (5 bases). Between the trimmed V and J ends, which lost 5 bases and 1 base, there was a span of 15 bases. CDR3 size: 15 residues. From germline, CDR1 is SGHNT and CDR2 YYREEE (reference sequence).